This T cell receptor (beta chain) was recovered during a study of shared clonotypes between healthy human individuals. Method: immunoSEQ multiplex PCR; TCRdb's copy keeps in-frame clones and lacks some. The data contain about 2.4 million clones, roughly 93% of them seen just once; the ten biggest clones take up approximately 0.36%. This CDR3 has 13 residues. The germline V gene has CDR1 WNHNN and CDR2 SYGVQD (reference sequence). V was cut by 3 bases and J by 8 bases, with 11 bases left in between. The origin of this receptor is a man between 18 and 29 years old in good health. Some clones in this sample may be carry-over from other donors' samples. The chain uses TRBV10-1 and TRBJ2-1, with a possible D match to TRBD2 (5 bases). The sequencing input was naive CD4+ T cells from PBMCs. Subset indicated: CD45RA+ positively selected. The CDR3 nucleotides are TGCGCCAGCAGTGAAAATTCGGGGTATGAGCAGTTCTTC. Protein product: CASSENSGYEQFF.